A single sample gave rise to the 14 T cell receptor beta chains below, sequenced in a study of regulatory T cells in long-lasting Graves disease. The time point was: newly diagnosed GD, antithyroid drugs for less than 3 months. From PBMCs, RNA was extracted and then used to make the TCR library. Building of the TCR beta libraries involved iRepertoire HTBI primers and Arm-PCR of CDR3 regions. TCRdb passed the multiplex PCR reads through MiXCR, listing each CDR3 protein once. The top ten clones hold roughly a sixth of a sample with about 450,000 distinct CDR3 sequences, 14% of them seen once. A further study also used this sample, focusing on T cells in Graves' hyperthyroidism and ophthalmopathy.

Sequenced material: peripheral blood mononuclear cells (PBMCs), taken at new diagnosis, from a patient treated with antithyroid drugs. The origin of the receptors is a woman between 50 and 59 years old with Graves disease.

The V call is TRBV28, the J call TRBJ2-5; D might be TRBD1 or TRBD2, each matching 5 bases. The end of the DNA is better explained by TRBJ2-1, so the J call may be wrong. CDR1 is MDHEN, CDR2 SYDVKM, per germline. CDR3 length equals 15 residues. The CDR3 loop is CASSPGAGSYNEQFF. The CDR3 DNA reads TGTGCCAGCAGTCCCGGGGCAGGGTCTTACAATGAGCAGTTCTTC.

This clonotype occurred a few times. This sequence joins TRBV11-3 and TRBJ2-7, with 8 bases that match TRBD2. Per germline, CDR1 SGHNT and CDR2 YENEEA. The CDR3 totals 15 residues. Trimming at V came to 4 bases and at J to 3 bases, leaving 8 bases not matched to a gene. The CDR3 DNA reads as TGTGCCAGCAGCTCCAGGCGACTAGCGTTCTACGAGCAGTACTTC. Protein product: CASSSRRLAFYEQYF. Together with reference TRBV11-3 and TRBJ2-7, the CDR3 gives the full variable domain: EAGVVQSPRYKIIEKKQPVAFWCNPISGHNTLYWYLQNLGQGPELLIRYENEEAVDDSQLPKDRFSAERLKGVDSTLKIQPAELGDSAVYLCASSSRRLAFYEQYFGPGTRLTVT.

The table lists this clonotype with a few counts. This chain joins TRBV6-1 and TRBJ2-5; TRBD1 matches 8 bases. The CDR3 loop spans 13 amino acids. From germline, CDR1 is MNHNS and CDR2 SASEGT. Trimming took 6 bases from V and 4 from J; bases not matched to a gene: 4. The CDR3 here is CASRFTGGETQYF. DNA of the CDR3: TGTGCCAGCAGATTCACAGGGGGAGAGACCCAGTACTTC.

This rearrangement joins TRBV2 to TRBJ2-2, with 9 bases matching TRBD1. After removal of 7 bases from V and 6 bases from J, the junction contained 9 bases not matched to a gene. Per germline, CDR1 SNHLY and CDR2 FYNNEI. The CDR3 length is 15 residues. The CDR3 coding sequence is TGTGCCAGCATCGACAGGGGGTTGTTTGCCGGGGAGCTGTTTTTT. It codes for CASIDRGLFAGELFF.

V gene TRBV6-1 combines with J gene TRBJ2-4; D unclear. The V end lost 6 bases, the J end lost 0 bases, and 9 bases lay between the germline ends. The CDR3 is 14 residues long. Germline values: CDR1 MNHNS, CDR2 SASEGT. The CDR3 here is CASSGLRAKNIQYF. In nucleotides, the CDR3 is TGTGCCAGCAGCGGCCTTAGAGCCAAAAACATTCAGTACTTC.

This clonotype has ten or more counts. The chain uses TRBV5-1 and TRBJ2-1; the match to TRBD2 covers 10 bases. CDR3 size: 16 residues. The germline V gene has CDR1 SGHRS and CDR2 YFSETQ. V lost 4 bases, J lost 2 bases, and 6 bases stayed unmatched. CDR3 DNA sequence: TGCGCCAGCAGCACCCGACTAGCGGGCGCCTACAATGAGCAGTTCTTC. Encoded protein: CASSTRLAGAYNEQFF.

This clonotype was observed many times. CDR3: CASSVLAGGEQYF. CDR3 nucleotide sequence: TGTGCCAGCAGTGTTCTAGCGGGAGGCGAGCAGTACTTC. V is TRBV2 and J is TRBJ2-7, with 11 bases aligning to TRBD2. Germline V CDR1 and CDR2: SNHLY, FYNNEI. CDR3 size: 13 residues. After removal of 4 bases from V and 6 bases from J, the junction contained 2 bases not matched to a gene.

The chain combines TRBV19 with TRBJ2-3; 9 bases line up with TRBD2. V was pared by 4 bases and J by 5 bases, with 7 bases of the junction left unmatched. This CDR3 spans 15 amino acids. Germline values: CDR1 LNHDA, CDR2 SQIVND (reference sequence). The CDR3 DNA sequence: TGTGCCAGTAGTACCATAGCGGGAGAGGGAGATACGCAGTATTTT. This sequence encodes CASSTIAGEGDTQYF.

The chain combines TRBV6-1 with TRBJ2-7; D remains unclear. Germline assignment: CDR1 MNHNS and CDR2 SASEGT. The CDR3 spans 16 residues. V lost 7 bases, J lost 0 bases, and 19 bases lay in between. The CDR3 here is CASNGQWGTRSYEQYF. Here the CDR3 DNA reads TGTGCCAGCAACGGCCAGTGGGGAACCCGCTCCTACGAGCAGTACTTC.

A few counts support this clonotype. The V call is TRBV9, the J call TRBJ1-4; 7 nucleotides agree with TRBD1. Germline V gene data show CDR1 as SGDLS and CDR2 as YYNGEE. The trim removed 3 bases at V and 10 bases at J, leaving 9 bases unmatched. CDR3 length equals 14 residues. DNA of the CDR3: TGTGCCAGCAGCGCACAGGGGAATTGGAGAAAACTGTTTTTT. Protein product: CASSAQGNWRKLFF. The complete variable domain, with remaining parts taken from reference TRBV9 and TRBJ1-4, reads DSGVTQTPKHLITATGQRVTLRCSPRSGDLSVYWYQQSLDQGLQFLIQYYNGEERAKGNILERFSAQQFPDLHSELNLSSLELGDSALYFCASSAQGNWRKLFFGSGTQLSVL.

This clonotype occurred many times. CDR3 sequence reads: CASTQAGTGVGVLTF. The CDR3, as DNA: TGTGCCAGCACCCAAGCCGGGACAGGGGTAGGCGTCCTGACTTTC. The rearrangement joins TRBV28 to TRBJ2-6; TRBD1 aligns across 10 bases. The germline V gene encodes CDR1 MDHEN and CDR2 SYDVKM. Losses at the gene ends were 7 bases for V and 12 bases for J; bases not matched to a gene: 12. The CDR3 is 15 amino acids.

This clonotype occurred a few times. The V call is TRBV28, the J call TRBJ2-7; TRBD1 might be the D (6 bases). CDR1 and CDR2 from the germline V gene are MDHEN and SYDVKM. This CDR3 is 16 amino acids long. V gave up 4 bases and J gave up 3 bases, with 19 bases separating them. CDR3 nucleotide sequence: TGTGCCAGCAGTTCTCGGCAAGGGACAAGGAGCTACGAGCAGTACTTC. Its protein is CASSSRQGTRSYEQYF.

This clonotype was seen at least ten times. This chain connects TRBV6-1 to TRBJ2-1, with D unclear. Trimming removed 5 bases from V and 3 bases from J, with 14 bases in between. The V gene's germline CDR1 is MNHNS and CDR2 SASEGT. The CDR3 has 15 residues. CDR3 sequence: CASSTLDLDYNEQFF. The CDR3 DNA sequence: TGTGCCAGCAGTACCCTCGATCTAGACTACAATGAGCAGTTCTTC.

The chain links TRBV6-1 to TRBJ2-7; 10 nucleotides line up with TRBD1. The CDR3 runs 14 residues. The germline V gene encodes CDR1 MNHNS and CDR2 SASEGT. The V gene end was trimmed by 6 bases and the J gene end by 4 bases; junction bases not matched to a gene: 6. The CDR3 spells CASRHGQGGYEQYF. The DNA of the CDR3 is TGTGCCAGCAGGCACGGACAGGGGGGGTACGAGCAGTACTTC.